These 23 T cell receptor beta chains came from one sample sequenced in a study of T cells in Graves' hyperthyroidism and ophthalmopathy. The source material, RNA transcripts, was used to amplify TCR beta CDR3 regions. A first-round RT-PCR of the TCR CDR3 used the HTBI primer set. One entry per CDR3 protein results from TCRdb running MiXCR on the multiplex PCR reads. The sample includes under 350,000 distinct CDR3 sequences, roughly 15% of them seen just once. Sequencing was carried out using blood. These receptors originate from a woman in her 40s with Graves' ophthalmopathy.

This chain connects TRBV6-1 to TRBJ1-2, with D perhaps matching TRBD1 (5 bases). Germline-derived CDR1 and CDR2 are MNHNS and SASEGT. The CDR3 length is 16 residues. Trimming cost V 6 bases and J 0 bases, with 17 bases left between them. In DNA form, the CDR3 reads TGTGCCAGCAGCCGAGGAGGGGACGGTCCTAACTATGGCTACACCTTC. Encoded protein: CASSRGGDGPNYGYTF.

This clonotype was seen a handful of times. This rearrangement joins TRBV29-1 to TRBJ1-1, with D possibly being TRBD1 (6 bases). The CDR3 totals 13 residues. Germline CDR1 and CDR2: SQVTM and ANQGSEA. Trimming stripped 4 bases from V and 10 bases from J, with 19 bases between. CDR3 bases: TGCAGCGTTGCCGCAACCCCCAGGGGTGCAGCTTTCTTT. Translation: CSVAATPRGAAFF.

This clonotype has a handful of counts. The chain couples TRBV7-9 to TRBJ2-1, with D perhaps TRBD2 (6 bases). Germline CDR1 SEHNR, CDR2 FQNEAQ (reference sequence). The CDR3 runs 17 residues. V dropped 4 bases and J dropped 2 bases, with 18 bases sitting between them. As DNA, the CDR3 is TGTGCCAGCAGCTCGCGTACAACCAGACTAGCCTACAATGAGCAGTTCTTC. Translating it yields CASSSRTTRLAYNEQFF.

Many counts were recorded for this clonotype. This sequence joins TRBV29-1 and TRBJ1-1; 7 positions agree with TRBD1. CDR1 SQVTM and CDR2 ANQGSEA come from the germline V gene. CDR3 length: 13 residues. V lost 7 bases to trimming and J lost 5 bases; unmatched junction nucleotides: 10. CDR3 residues: CSATGRGRTEAFF. The CDR3 coding sequence is TGCAGCGCTACGGGAAGGGGGCGAACTGAAGCTTTCTTT.

The rearrangement links TRBV2 to TRBJ2-1, with 9 positions matching TRBD2. The CDR3 length is 14 residues. V shed 6 bases, J shed 6 bases, and the junction held 6 bases outside the gene matches. Germline CDR1 is SNHLY and CDR2 is FYNNEI. The CDR3 DNA follows: TGTGCCAGCAGAAGACTAGCGGCTATCAATGAGCAGTTCTTC. Translation: CASRRLAAINEQFF.

This clonotype was detected ten times or more. This rearrangement joins TRBV25-1 to TRBJ1-2, with unresolved D. Per germline, CDR1 MGHDK and CDR2 SYGVNS. The V and J ends lost 5 bases and 8 bases respectively, with 21 bases between them. There are 15 residues in the CDR3. The DNA of the CDR3 is TGTGCCAGCAGTCGTACAGCCGCTCCCATTGGGGGCTACACCTTC. Its translation is CASSRTAAPIGGYTF.

The chain carries TRBV18 and TRBJ1-5; 9 bases fit TRBD1. This CDR3 has 16 residues. Germline-derived CDR1 and CDR2 are KGHSH and LQKENI. V lost 4 bases, J lost 4 bases, and 8 bases stayed unmatched. The CDR3 sequence is CASSLPGQGMNQPQHF. The CDR3 coding sequence is TGTGCCAGCTCACTCCCGGGACAGGGTATGAATCAGCCCCAGCATTTT.

This clonotype was counted between two and nine times. J is TRBJ1-6 and V is TRBV3-1; D perhaps matches TRBD1 (5 bases). Germline V gene data show CDR1 as LGHDT and CDR2 as YNNKEL (reference sequence). The CDR3 covers 15 residues. Trimming cost V 1 base and J 9 bases, with 13 bases left between them. The CDR3 DNA follows: TGTGCCAGCAGCCAAGTCGGCAGGGCGGGTTCACCCCTCCACTTT. Translating gives CASSQVGRAGSPLHF.

There are many counts of this clonotype. This sequence joins TRBV7-2 and TRBJ2-4, with a weak D call TRBD2 (6 bases). This CDR3 comprises 13 residues. Trimming took off 5 bases at V and 9 bases at J, with 14 bases between the two ends. Germline V lookup: CDR1 SGHTA, CDR2 FQGNSA. In DNA, the CDR3 is TGTGCCAGCAGCCCCCTTTGGAGGGGCATTCAGTACTTC. This translates into CASSPLWRGIQYF.

The chain combines TRBV7-8 with TRBJ2-7, with D perhaps TRBD1 or TRBD2 (5 bases each). In germline, CDR1 is SGHVS, CDR2 FQNEAQ. Trimming cost V 6 bases and J 0 bases, with 15 bases left between them. This CDR3 spans 15 amino acids. The CDR3 nucleotides are TGTGCCAGCAGACCCATCGGGACGGACTCCTACGAGCAGTACTTC. It codes for CASRPIGTDSYEQYF. The whole variable domain, filled in from reference TRBV7-8 and TRBJ2-7, reads GAGVSQSPRYKVAKRGQDVALRCDPISGHVSLFWYQQALGQGPEFLTYFQNEAQLDKSGLPSDRFFAERPEGSVSTLKIQRTQQEDSAVYLCASRPIGTDSYEQYFGPGTRLTVT.

In its sample, this clonotype was seen many times. The chain recombines TRBV20-1 with TRBJ2-3; D perhaps matches TRBD2 (5 bases). The V gene lost 1 base and the J gene lost 6 bases, with 17 bases spanning the gap. Germline V gene sequence: CDR1 DFQATT, CDR2 SNEGSKA (reference sequence). The CDR3 loop spans 15 amino acids. The CDR3 DNA is TGCAGTGCTAGAGCCGAGGGAAGTCCCAGCGATACGCAGTATTTT. It encodes CSARAEGSPSDTQYF.

The rearrangement links TRBV20-1 to TRBJ1-4; no definite D call. Germline loops: CDR1 DFQATT, CDR2 SNEGSKA (reference sequence). This CDR3 is 14 amino acids long. The CDR3 sequence is CSAPDHATNEKLFF. DNA of the CDR3: TGCAGCGCCCCCGATCACGCAACTAATGAAAAACTGTTTTTT.

The rearrangement links TRBV4-2 to TRBJ2-7, with 10 bases identical to TRBD2. This CDR3 has 14 residues. Germline V lookup: CDR1 LGHNA, CDR2 YNFKEQ. The V segment lost 0 bases and the J segment 9 bases; nucleotides outside the gene matches: 5. In DNA, the CDR3 is TGTGCCAGCAGCCAAGAACTAGCGGGAAAGGTGCAGTACTTC. Its protein is CASSQELAGKVQYF.

This chain connects TRBV20-1 to TRBJ2-7, with TRBD2 as a possible D gene (6 bases). V dropped 3 bases and J dropped 2 bases, with 14 bases sitting between them. The CDR3 covers 14 residues. Germline CDR1 reads DFQATT; CDR2 reads SNEGSKA (reference sequence). The CDR3 sequence: CSARGLGLPYEQYF. The CDR3 region has the DNA TGCAGTGCTAGGGGATTGGGACTCCCCTACGAGCAGTACTTC.

This clonotype came up a few times. The J gene is TRBJ2-1, the V gene TRBV15; D may be TRBD2 (5 bases). Germline assignment: CDR1 LNHNV and CDR2 YYDKDF (reference sequence). Trimming took 4 bases from V and 6 from J, leaving 13 bases between them. There are 14 residues in the CDR3. The CDR3 nucleotides read TGTGCCACCAGCACCCCCTCCCGGGGCAATGAGCAGTTCTTC. It specifies CATSTPSRGNEQFF.

This clonotype was detected ten times or more. This sequence joins TRBV10-3 and TRBJ2-1, with D unresolved. Germline V gives CDR1 ENHRY, CDR2 SYGVKD. V shed 2 bases and J shed 12 bases, with 11 bases lying between them. This CDR3 region has 12 residues. The CDR3: CAISESQHRQFF. The CDR3 bases are TGTGCCATCAGTGAGAGCCAGCATCGGCAGTTCTTC.

This clonotype was seen ten or more times. V and J are TRBV3-1 and TRBJ1-1, with TRBD1 matching over 8 bases. CDR1 is LGHDT and CDR2 is YNNKEL in the germline V gene (reference sequence). The CDR3 has 14 amino acids. After removal of 1 base from V and 3 bases from J, the junction contained 1 base not matched to a gene. The CDR3 sequence is CASSQGTGYTEAFF. The CDR3 DNA sequence: TGTGCCAGCAGCCAAGGGACAGGGTACACTGAAGCTTTCTTT. The whole variable domain, filled in from reference TRBV3-1 and TRBJ1-1, reads DTAVSQTPKYLVTQMGNDKSIKCEQNLGHDTMYWYKQDSKKFLKIMFSYNNKELIINETVPNRFSPKSPDKAHLNLHINSLELGDSAVYFCASSQGTGYTEAFFGQGTRLTVV.

This clonotype was detected many times. This chain uses TRBV11-2 with TRBJ1-2, with D perhaps matching TRBD1 (6 bases). The germline V gene has CDR1 SGHAT and CDR2 FQNNGV. V lost 4 bases and J lost 8, with 14 bases in between. This CDR3 comprises 13 residues. The CDR3 DNA is TGTGCCAGCAGCTCTCCCGGGACACGAGGCTACACCTTC. Translated, it gives CASSSPGTRGYTF.

This clonotype was seen at least ten times. The DNA for the CDR3 is TGCAGTGCTACGATACAGGGGGGGGGTACGCAGTATTTT. This codes for CSATIQGGGTQYF. V gene TRBV20-1 combines with J gene TRBJ2-3, with D possibly matching TRBD1 (8 bases). Germline lookup yields CDR1 DFQATT and CDR2 SNEGSKA (reference sequence). The ends were cut back, 4 bases at V and 8 bases at J, with 16 bases in the middle. The CDR3 totals 13 residues.

This chain connects TRBV5-5 to TRBJ1-5; no definite D call. There are 15 residues in the CDR3. The germline V gene encodes CDR1 SGHKS and CDR2 YYEKEE (reference sequence). The germline V and J ends were trimmed by 0 bases and 6 bases, with 13 bases remaining between them. The CDR3 DNA reads TGTGCCAGCAGCTTGGCCTCCGGAAAGAGTCAGCCCCAGCATTTT. It yields the protein CASSLASGKSQPQHF.

This clonotype was seen repeatedly, ten times or more. This chain joins TRBV7-2 and TRBJ1-1, with 7 bases matching TRBD1. Trimming cost V 8 bases and J 5 bases; bases outside gene matches: 11. The CDR3 contains 14 residues. CDR1 and CDR2 (germline): SGHTA, FQGNSA. The CDR3 protein is CASGRGGTGTEAFF. The CDR3 nucleotides read TGTGCCAGCGGCAGGGGGGGGACGGGGACTGAAGCTTTCTTT.

This clonotype was seen many times. The genes are TRBV29-1 and TRBJ1-1; D may be TRBD1 (5 bases). V was pared by 6 bases and J by 4 bases, with 18 bases between. This CDR3 is 14 amino acids long. The germline V gene encodes CDR1 SQVTM and CDR2 ANQGSEA. The CDR3 loop is CSVAGTPQGTEAFF. The CDR3 nucleotides are TGCAGCGTCGCCGGGACGCCGCAGGGCACTGAAGCTTTCTTT. The entire variable domain, with the rest obtained from reference TRBV29-1 and TRBJ1-1, is as follows: SAVISQKPSRDICQRGTSLTIQCQVDSQVTMMFWYRQQPGQSLTLIATANQGSEATYESGFVIDKFPISRPNLTFSTLTVSNMSPEDSSIYLCSVAGTPQGTEAFFGQGTRLTVV.

This clonotype turned up a few times. The chain has TRBV20-1 and TRBJ1-6; D gene ambiguous. Germline CDR1 DFQATT, CDR2 SNEGSKA (reference sequence). V was cut by 0 bases and J by 5 bases, with 5 bases left in between. The length of the CDR3 is 13 residues. As DNA, the CDR3 is TGCAGTGCTAGAGACTCTCATAATTCACCCCTCCACTTT. It encodes CSARDSHNSPLHF.